This T cell receptor beta chain is from a study of cytomegalovirus exposure and HLA in healthy donors (TCRdb year 2017). Describing the broader study: In an earlier analysis of under 750 of the donors, approximately 300 Gb of sequence data and approximately 120 million unique TCR beta sequences from 180 million or so T cells were reported. Because of strong linkage in the cohort, 4 to 6 DR-DQ haplotypes were treated as single units for association and clustering. The genetic ancestry cluster associated with self-reported Caucasian donors included roughly four fifths of the roughly 360 genotyped donors. The study profiled the T cell repertoires of 500 to 800 subjects by immunosequencing and related them to cytomegalovirus serostatus. A later analysis re-examined previously published TCR beta repertoires from just over 650 donors and added high-resolution HLA genotyping to investigate patterns of TCR occurrence. In an earlier analysis of roughly 540 of the donors, high-throughput TCR beta sequencing was used to judge whether each TCR beta V gene segment behaved as functional or pseudogenic. The aim of the study was to test whether cataloging public T cell receptors could identify signatures of past pathogen exposure. Approximately 300 gigabases of sequencing data and roughly 81 million unique TCR sequences made up an early release that covered 640 HLA-typed donors. Besides the first cohort of 666 subjects, a separate validation cohort made up of over 95 different subjects was used. Among around 400 genotyped donors of the cohort, an average of approximately 240,000 unique TCR beta nucleotide sequences were sequenced per donor, around 20% of them non-productive. Every repertoire in the discovery cohort had been generated on one and the same sequencing platform. In the later analysis, no new phenotypic data were used to find candidate immune exposures; instead, reliance was placed on TCR beta sequences and their occurrence across donors. The number of donors typed differed by locus, with about 629-630 for A, B, C, DRB1 and DQB1, around 520 for DQA1, about 610 for DPA1, and under 490 for DPB1. High-throughput TCR immunosequencing, statistical association of individual TCRs with disease status, and machine learning were combined to predict cytomegalovirus infection status. A later genetic analysis took genome-wide SNP genotypes for about three fifths of the roughly 670 donors and used that subset as a discovery cohort. HLA typing included class I and class II loci at four-digit resolution. Alongside the repertoire data, information on donor age, sex, ethnicity and CMV serostatus was compiled.

The full study reports these points: At a false discovery rate of 0.05, a later analysis linked approximately 18,000 TCR beta sequences to specific HLA alleles. In a later analysis, HLA-associated TCR beta chains showed more clonal expansion and lower generation probabilities than non-associated chains that were equally common. The classifier was reported to diagnose cytomegalovirus status with high specificity and sensitivity in both the original cohort and the validation cohort. This cohort had only TCR beta chains sequenced, and the lack of alpha or paired-chain data limited which features could be detected. In the study, approximately 160 TCR beta chains were listed as associated with cytomegalovirus. Three of the identified cytomegalovirus-associated TCR beta chains were confirmed in vitro to be specific for cytomegalovirus antigens. The authors suggested that the approach could potentially be generalized to other disease states and immunological phenotypes. A cluster of highly shared sequence variants was judged likely to represent a technical artifact of the sequencing pipeline. For the cohort, immune exposure information was limited to CMV serostatus. Because counts were too low, 15 to 20 rarely observed V segments, including chromosome 9 orphons, were excluded from the earlier analysis of fewer than 650 of the donors. In an earlier analysis of 587 of the donors, most TCR beta V segments appeared in productive rearrangements about 87% or about 30% of the time, broadly matching IMGT annotations. According to a later analysis, parvovirus B19, influenza, CMV and Epstein-Barr virus appeared linked to several top co-occurrence clusters. Compared with the approximately 710-donor mean, donors in an Asian-associated ancestry cluster had fewer N-insertions in productive TCRs, according to a later genetic analysis. A further reported finding was that TCR beta sequences accurately predicted the HLA-A and HLA-B alleles for most subjects in the first cohort. A later genetic analysis associated a missense DCLRE1C variant with V-gene and J-gene trimming of TCR beta chains, and an independent cohort replicated the association. Across donors, most TCR sequences were observed very rarely, whereas some public TCRs were present in many individuals. Linkage disequilibrium might explain the correlated functional status among segregating V segments, but an unknown experimental factor could not be ruled out. The 87-base-pair reads could not distinguish some IMGT-functional V segments, including TRBV6-2 and TRBV6-3, so those segments were excluded. A later analysis found that most CMV-associated TCR beta chains appeared HLA-restricted, with HLA associations seemingly driven largely by CMV exposure. Because some donors lacked HLA typing at each locus, the association tests relied only on the typed subset. Assigning TCR associations to individual alleles was difficult when HLA alleles, especially DR and DQ, strongly co-occurred. A later analysis found that TCR association rates varied across HLA loci, with DRB1 alleles showing the most associated TCRs and HLA-C alleles the fewest. Roughly uniform sequencing depth across donors was assumed in presence/absence analyses, although this assumption may not hold.

In total, 630 or so healthy bone marrow donors made up the cohort. At the time of sampling, all cohort members were nominally healthy, though unrecorded immune exposures were likely present. The donor was CMV seropositive and belonged to the group of more than 250 seropositive cohort members. A peripheral blood sample was collected from each donor, and TCR beta sequencing was performed on peripheral blood mononuclear cells. The Qiagen DNeasy Blood Extraction Kit was used to extract genomic DNA from the blood cell samples. Receptor libraries were prepared by the immunoSEQ multiplex PCR assay. The multiplex PCR relied on a mix of 60 forward primers for TCR Vbeta segments and 13 reverse primers for TCR Jbeta segments. Amplification of the CDR3 region of rearranged TCR beta genes was performed with a multiplex PCR assay on genomic DNA. The Illumina HiSeq System was used to sequence the amplified TCR beta libraries as 87-base-pair reads. In the paper's pipeline: Across the 500 to 700 repertoires, a later analysis counted approximately 75 million unique TCR beta chains, approximately 10 million of which were shared by at least two donors. To remove PCR and sequencing errors, raw reads were error-corrected and collapsed into unique sequences using a nearest-neighbor algorithm that merged closely related sequences. Alignment of CDR3 sequences to IMGT reference sequences was used to assign V, D and J gene segments. Each retained sequence needed at least a six-nucleotide match to both a V gene segment and a J gene segment. Rearrangements were called productive when the CDR3 lacked stop codons and stayed in frame with V and J; all others were non-productive. Following IMGT convention, CDR3 was defined as the stretch from the second conserved V-encoded cysteine up to the conserved J-encoded phenylalanine. The earlier analysis of some 540 of the donors excluded any sequence lacking an unambiguous match to a single V gene segment. An earlier analysis of some 500 of the donors classified V segments as functional when productive rearrangements were above 56.7% and as segregating when the standard deviation between donors was above 5%. A statistical classification framework was built to diagnose cytomegalovirus status from the catalog of TCR beta chain sequences. A later analysis assigned V and J genes by comparing TCR nucleotide sequences with IMGT/GENE-DB human TR gene sequences. The TCRdist pipeline was used in a later analysis to assign CDR3 sequences and most-parsimonious VDJ recombination scenarios. A later analysis defined each TCR beta chain by its CDR3 amino acid sequence plus V-gene family, and excluded reads lacking a unique V-gene family. A later analysis removed several hundred highly shared, low-generation-probability nucleotide sequences to deal with suspected cross-contamination and a sequencing artifact. For each public chain, a later analysis derived a clonal expansion index from normalized ranks of inferred template counts within each repertoire. In a later analysis, generation probabilities were computed with a VDJ recombination model fitted to out-of-frame rearrangements, and the resulting probabilities were checked against IGoR. In a later analysis, TCR-TCR, TCR-HLA and TCR-CMV co-occurrence was scored with hypergeometric tests, and a repertoire-size bias correction was applied to TCR pairs. In a later analysis, false discovery rates were estimated by permuting HLA or CMV assignments 20 times. In a later analysis, co-occurring TCRs were grouped with DBSCAN, and TCRdist sequence similarity was added when clustering was performed within HLA-allele-positive subsets. Repertoires with fewer than 30,000 or more than 120,000 public chains were left out of co-occurrence clustering, as were roughly five repertoires with anomalous nucleotide sharing. TCRdb took this table from immuneACCESS and kept in-frame rearrangements with V and J called. Such tables lack part of the clones; where checked against another copy, unresolved V genes explain under half of the gap, and the rest is unexplained. From that table come the V and J calls and clone size; the DNA was used to work out D and trimming. This sample has roughly 96,000 clones in its table, and roughly 74% of those were observed once. The ten top clones hold 2.5% to 3.5% of the sample.

Comment on this clone: Its recognized antigen is unknown. The record has no base qualities; no much larger clone is one base away.

CDR1 SQVTM and CDR2 ANQGSEA were looked up in the germline V gene. The junction carries 5 bases between V and J, which are trimmed by 3 bases and 0 bases respectively. The CDR3 starts with the cysteine, ends with the phenylalanine, and has 12 residues. The CDR3 DNA has 36 bases and is translated from base 1. The chain is assembled from TRBV29-1 and TRBJ1-1, with the D gene call left open. This TCR was sampled from a female donor in good health and CMV-seropositive. The sample was PBMCs. The CDR3 region has the sequence CSVDTMNTEAFF. The nucleotides are TGCAGCGTTGATACAATGAACACTGAAGCTTTCTTT.